The 18 T cell receptor beta chains given below trace back to one sample, sequenced in a study of cytomegalovirus exposure and HLA in healthy donors. Vbeta (60) and Jbeta (13) primers were used in the PCR. Profiling relied on immunoSEQ multiplex PCR, and the TCRdb table lists in-frame clones only, not all of them. The sample carries tens of thousands of clones, approximately 70% recorded once. Sample: PBMCs. Source of these receptors: a woman aged 45-65 years in good health and CMV-seronegative.

The chain joins TRBV25-1 to TRBJ1-3; D gene unclear. Germline V gene sequence: CDR1 MGHDK, CDR2 SYGVNS. With 3 bases removed from V and 0 bases from J, the gap between germline ends came to 6 bases. The CDR3 sequence is 14 residues long. The CDR3, as DNA: TGTGCCAGCAGTGATGCAGGCTCTGGAAACACCATATATTTT. Translation gives CASSDAGSGNTIYF.

This clone came up a few times. V gene TRBV6-5 combines with J gene TRBJ2-7; TRBD1 matches 10 bases. This CDR3 region has 14 residues. In germline, CDR1 is MNHEY, CDR2 SVGAGI. The trim removed 3 bases at V and 6 bases at J, leaving 5 bases unmatched. The CDR3 loop is CASSYRQGAGEQYF. In DNA form, the CDR3 reads TGTGCCAGCAGTTATCGACAGGGGGCTGGCGAGCAGTACTTC.

This clone was seen a single time. The genes are TRBV19 and TRBJ1-5, with a weak D call TRBD1 (5 bases). The CDR3 is 16 residues long. CDR1 is LNHDA, CDR2 SQIVND, per germline (reference sequence). The germline V and J ends were trimmed by 4 bases and 7 bases, with 20 bases remaining between them. The CDR3 DNA is TGTGCCAGTAGTACATTCAGGGACCTACGGGGGCAGCCCCAGCATTTT. It specifies CASSTFRDLRGQPQHF.

This chain joins TRBV28 and TRBJ1-2; 9 bases are a match to TRBD1. The CDR3 extends over 12 amino acids. Germline CDR1 and CDR2: MDHEN and SYDVKM. J lost 8 bases, V lost 6 bases, and 4 bases had no gene match. The CDR3 loop is CASSKTGGGYTF. DNA of the CDR3: TGTGCCAGCAGCAAGACAGGGGGAGGCTACACCTTC.

The rearrangement uses TRBV5-6 and TRBJ1-1; D is ambiguous. The CDR3 is 13 residues long. Trimming took off 3 bases at V and 1 base at J, with 7 bases between the two ends. Germline CDR1 and CDR2: SGHDT and YYEEEE. The CDR3 DNA follows: TGTGCCAGCAGCTCACCGGGGAACACTGAAGCTTTCTTT. The encoded protein is CASSSPGNTEAFF.

This chain connects TRBV4-2 to TRBJ1-1, with a weak D call TRBD1 (5 bases). Germline CDR1 and CDR2: LGHNA and YNFKEQ. V was trimmed by 0 bases and J by 4 bases, leaving 12 bases between them. The CDR3 totals 15 residues. CDR3 region: CASSQEGDFVTEAFF. In DNA, the CDR3 is TGTGCCAGCAGCCAAGAAGGGGATTTTGTCACTGAAGCTTTCTTT.

Here the CDR3 DNA reads TGCAGCGTGGGGGTAGCGGGGGGACCAGAGACCCAGTACTTC. It specifies CSVGVAGGPETQYF. The chain recombines TRBV29-1 with TRBJ2-5, with TRBD2 matching over 10 bases. Germline CDR1 SQVTM, CDR2 ANQGSEA. The trim removed 6 bases at V and 4 bases at J, leaving 8 bases unmatched. CDR3 size: 14 residues.

The chain couples TRBV4-1 to TRBJ2-1; D may be TRBD2 (5 bases). This CDR3 region has 14 residues. Germline loops: CDR1 MGHRA, CDR2 YSYEKL. Trimming stripped 1 base from V and 8 bases from J, with 12 bases between. As DNA, the CDR3 is TGCGCCAGCAGCCAAGTGGGCCCGCGGGATGAGCAGTTCTTC. Translating it yields CASSQVGPRDEQFF.

This rearrangement joins TRBV5-1 to TRBJ1-4, with unresolved D. The CDR3 sequence is 13 residues long. V gave up 0 bases and J gave up 6 bases, with 6 bases separating them. The germline V gene has CDR1 SGHRS and CDR2 YFSETQ. The CDR3 DNA sequence: TGCGCCAGCAGCTTGGGGGGAGATGAAAAACTGTTTTTT. Protein: CASSLGGDEKLFF.

The V and J genes are TRBV7-3 and TRBJ1-5; D ambiguous. The CDR3 is 13 amino acids. Germline V gives CDR1 SGHTA, CDR2 FQGTGA. Deletions cut 2 bases from V and 7 bases from J, with 9 bases between. The CDR3 nucleotides read TGTGCCAGCAGCTTAGGAGCCGGACAGCCCCAGCATTTT. It yields the protein CASSLGAGQPQHF.

The chain joins TRBV10-3 to TRBJ1-3; 7 bases are a match to TRBD1. V gave up 5 bases and J gave up 4 bases; unmatched junction bases: 2. There are 13 residues in the CDR3. Germline V gene lookup returns CDR1 ENHRY and CDR2 SYGVKD. CDR3 nucleotide sequence: TGTGCCATCAGTCCGGGACAGGGAAACACCATATATTTT. This sequence encodes CAISPGQGNTIYF.

This clone has only a few counts. J is TRBJ2-3 and V is TRBV5-6; TRBD2 matches at 10 bases. Germline CDR1 reads SGHDT; CDR2 reads YYEEEE. The CDR3 runs to 16 residues. J lost 2 bases, V lost 2 bases, and 5 bases had no gene match. For the CDR3, the DNA is TGTGCCAGCAGCTTCCTAGCGGGGGCCATCACAGATACGCAGTATTTT. Translation gives CASSFLAGAITDTQYF. The variable domain in full, completed from reference TRBV5-6 and TRBJ2-3, reads DAGVTQSPTHLIKTRGQQVTLRCSPKSGHDTVSWYQQALGQGPQFIFQYYEEEERQRGNFPDRFSGHQFPNYSSELNVNALLLGDSALYLCASSFLAGAITDTQYFGPGTRLTVL.

The J gene is TRBJ2-3, the V gene TRBV10-3; TRBD2 aligns across 7 bases. This CDR3 is 16 amino acids long. Trimming took 6 bases from V and 2 from J; bases not matched to a gene: 11. CDR1 ENHRY and CDR2 SYGVKD come from the germline V gene. The DNA for the CDR3 is TGTGCCATCAGCCCTTACGGGACTACTGACACAGATACGCAGTATTTT. Protein product: CAISPYGTTDTDTQYF.

V usage is TRBV10-2 and J usage is TRBJ2-5, with a weak D call TRBD2 (6 bases). V was pared by 3 bases and J by 10 bases, with 21 bases between. The CDR3 length is 15 residues. The germline V gene encodes CDR1 WSHSY and CDR2 SAAADI. CDR3 DNA: TGCGCCAGCAGTGATGTCCGGCGTCTACCGGGAGACCAGTACTTC. This translates into CASSDVRRLPGDQYF.

This clone has a single count. The chain combines TRBV29-1 with TRBJ2-5; weak D call: TRBD1 (5 bases). Per the germline V gene, CDR1 is SQVTM and CDR2 is ANQGSEA. The CDR3 is made up of 13 amino acids. Trimming left V 2 bases short and J 5 bases short, with 12 bases between. The CDR3 DNA reads TGCAGCGTTGAACCGCAGGGTGGTGAGACCCAGTACTTC. Translated, it gives CSVEPQGGETQYF.

This rearrangement joins TRBV28 to TRBJ2-4, with D perhaps TRBD1 (6 bases). V lost 9 bases and J lost 0, with 15 bases in between. CDR1 is MDHEN, CDR2 SYDVKM, per germline. The CDR3 runs 15 residues. Written as DNA, the CDR3 is TGTGCCAGTGCCAAGGGGGATCTAGCCAAAAACATTCAGTACTTC. This encodes CASAKGDLAKNIQYF.

The chain combines TRBV7-6 with TRBJ2-7, with D maybe TRBD1 (6 bases). There are 13 residues in the CDR3. Germline-derived CDR1 and CDR2 are SGHVS and FNYEAQ. V lost 0 bases and J lost 5, with 8 bases in between. The CDR3 DNA reads as TGTGCCAGCAGCTTAGCCAGGGGTGACGAGCAGTACTTC. It yields the protein CASSLARGDEQYF. Combining the CDR3 with reference TRBV7-6 and TRBJ2-7 gives the whole variable domain GAGVSQSPRYKVTKRGQDVALRCDPISGHVSLYWYRQALGQGPEFLTYFNYEAQQDKSGLPNDRFSAERPEGSISTLTIQRTEQRDSAMYRCASSLARGDEQYFGPGTRLTVT.

This chain joins TRBV25-1 and TRBJ1-1; weak D call: TRBD1 (5 bases). Germline V gene sequence: CDR1 MGHDK, CDR2 SYGVNS. V lost 11 bases and J 1 base, leaving 11 bases between the germline ends. The CDR3 has 12 amino acids. Written as DNA, the CDR3 is TGTGCCTCTATGACAGCGAACACTGAAGCTTTCTTT. Residues: CASMTANTEAFF. The full variable domain, completed using reference TRBV25-1 and TRBJ1-1, is EADIYQTPRYLVIGTGKKITLECSQTMGHDKMYWYQQDPGMELHLIHYSYGVNSTEKGDLSSESTVSRIRTEHFPLTLESARPSHTSQYLCASMTANTEAFFGQGTRLTVV.